The 9 T cell receptor beta chains in this list originate from one sample, sequenced in a study of CD8 T cells in ankylosing spondylitis. Study observations and caveats: Seemingly distinctive of ankylosing spondylitis blood was a TCR beta motif formed by eight highly homologous variants.

The antigens for these receptors are not known. TCRdb reprocessed the 5' RACE reads with MiXCR, giving one entry per CDR3 protein. The sample has hundreds of thousands of distinct CDR3 sequences, 26% seen once. Specimen: blood, either unsorted or a sorted T cell fraction (not recorded which). Receptors were obtained from a male donor with ankylosing spondylitis.

This clonotype occurred once. J is TRBJ2-2 and V is TRBV20-1, with D possibly being TRBD2 (6 bases). Germline assignment: CDR1 DFQATT and CDR2 SNEGSKA (reference sequence). The V and J ends lost 3 bases and 2 bases respectively, with 13 bases between them. This CDR3 comprises 15 residues. CDR3 sequence: CSASTPSANTGELFF. In DNA form, the CDR3 reads TGCAGTGCTAGTACCCCTAGCGCAAACACCGGGGAGCTGTTTTTT.

The chain employs TRBV21-1 and TRBJ1-3. TRBV21-1 is flagged as a pseudogene. This CDR3 is 20 amino acids long. The CDR3 DNA reads TGTGCCAGCAGCATCCCCAGGGCCCGGGGCCTGACTCGCTCTGGAAACACCATATATTTT. Protein sequence: CASSIPRARGLTRSGNTIYF.

This clonotype was counted a few times. V and J are TRBV7-9 and TRBJ2-5; D unresolved. The CDR3 contains 14 residues. CDR1 SEHNR and CDR2 FQNEAQ come from the germline V gene (reference sequence). V lost 5 bases and J lost 1, with 11 bases in between. CDR3 amino acids: CASSPSSSQETQYF. The CDR3 coding sequence is TGTGCCAGCAGCCCCTCGAGCTCCCAAGAGACCCAGTACTTC.

The chain carries TRBV5-4 and TRBJ2-1; TRBD2 matches 9 bases. V trimming: 1 base; J trimming: 7 bases; junction bases outside the gene matches: 15. The germline V gene has CDR1 SGHNT and CDR2 YYREEE (reference sequence). The CDR3 totals 18 residues. The CDR3 loop is CASSLQWGASGNANEQFF. The CDR3 DNA reads as TGTGCCAGCAGCTTGCAATGGGGGGCTAGCGGGAATGCAAATGAGCAGTTCTTC.

The chain recombines TRBV20-1 with TRBJ1-1; possible D gene TRBD1, 6 bases. Between the trimmed V and J ends, which lost 6 bases and 5 bases, there was a span of 16 bases. Germline lookup yields CDR1 DFQATT and CDR2 SNEGSKA (reference sequence). The CDR3 covers 13 residues. The CDR3 DNA follows: TGCAGTGCCGGAGGGCAGGGGAAAACTGAAGCTTTCTTT. This encodes CSAGGQGKTEAFF.

The V call is TRBV12-5, the J call TRBJ1-5; 9 bases map to TRBD1. This CDR3 region has 17 residues. Germline V gene sequence: CDR1 LGHNT, CDR2 FRNRAP. V lost 3 bases, J lost 0 bases, and 6 bases stayed unmatched. The DNA for the CDR3 is TGTGCTAGTGGTTTCGGACAGGGGAAGTATAGCAATCAGCCCCAGCATTTT. It is translated as CASGFGQGKYSNQPQHF.

The chain carries TRBV9 and TRBJ2-5; TRBD2 aligns across 10 bases. This CDR3 is 17 amino acids long. With 4 bases clipped from V and 2 bases from J, the junction kept 11 bases outside the gene matches. Germline assignment: CDR1 SGDLS and CDR2 YYNGEE. CDR3 loop: CASSPYPIAGGQETQYF. CDR3 nucleotide sequence: TGTGCCAGCAGCCCGTACCCGATAGCGGGAGGACAAGAGACCCAGTACTTC.

This clonotype occurred a few times. The chain combines TRBV19 with TRBJ2-1; 13 bases fit TRBD2. CDR3 size: 15 residues. J lost 7 bases, V lost 5 bases, and 5 bases had no gene match. CDR1 LNHDA and CDR2 SQIVND come from the germline V gene (reference sequence). This CDR3 is CASSPGLAGENEQFF. Written as DNA, the CDR3 is TGTGCCAGTAGTCCCGGACTAGCGGGAGAGAATGAGCAGTTCTTC.

This clonotype occurred many times. The chain uses TRBV5-1 and TRBJ2-1; no clear D. Germline CDR1 reads SGHRS; CDR2 reads YFSETQ. The CDR3 extends over 13 amino acids. Deletions cut 4 bases from V and 9 bases from J, with 14 bases between. The CDR3 DNA sequence: TGCGCCAGCAGCCGCCTAGAATCGGCTGAGCAGTTCTTC. Translating it yields CASSRLESAEQFF.